What follows are 23 T cell receptor beta chains derived from one specimen sequenced in a study of read filtering for tumor transcriptome and immune sequencing. This library used roughly 400 ng RNA and molecular barcoded adaptors spanning alpha/delta and beta/gamma chains. MiXCR, applied by TCRdb to the reads, yields one record per CDR3 protein. This table holds approximately 150,000 distinct CDR3 sequences, about 13% found once. The sequencing input was a population of CD138-negative cells sorted from bone marrow. The receptors originated from a donor at least 40 years old with multiple myeloma.

This clonotype was counted many times. The chain is built from TRBV7-2 and TRBJ2-3; D is unclear. This CDR3 comprises 12 residues. Germline CDR1 reads SGHTA; CDR2 reads FQGNSA. V lost 1 base, J lost 14 bases, and 13 bases lay in between. CDR3 protein: CASSLDAAWSYF. DNA for the CDR3: TGTGCCAGCAGCTTAGATGCAGCATGGTCGTATTTT.

This clonotype has at least ten counts. V and J are TRBV12-3 or TRBV12-4 and TRBJ2-3; 10 bases are a match to TRBD1. V shed 6 bases, J shed 2 bases, and the junction held 5 bases outside the gene matches. There are 15 residues in the CDR3. The DNA for the CDR3 is TGTGCCAGCAGCCGGGACAGGGGACACACAGATACGCAGTATTTT. Translating it yields CASSRDRGHTDTQYF.

The gene calls are TRBV19 and TRBJ2-7; TRBD2 matches at 9 bases. Germline trimming cut 3 bases from V and 2 bases from J; bases unmatched to any gene: 5. There are 15 residues in the CDR3. CDR1 LNHDA and CDR2 SQIVND come from the germline V gene (reference sequence). CDR3 amino acids: CASSIKVAGAYEQYF. The CDR3 region has the DNA TGTGCCAGTAGTATTAAGGTAGCGGGGGCCTACGAGCAGTACTTC.

The chain links TRBV7-9 to TRBJ1-3; the match to TRBD1 covers 8 bases. Germline values: CDR1 SEHNR, CDR2 FQNEAQ (reference sequence). The CDR3 length is 15 residues. With 2 bases clipped from V and 8 bases from J, the junction kept 8 bases outside the gene matches. Here the CDR3 DNA reads TGTGCCAGCAGCTTACAGGGGGCTCAGGCGGACACCATATATTTT. Residues: CASSLQGAQADTIYF.

This clonotype was picked up many times. The V gene is TRBV5-1, the J gene TRBJ2-5; D remains ambiguous. Germline V lookup: CDR1 SGHRS, CDR2 YFSETQ. This CDR3 region has 13 residues. Trimming removed 4 bases from V and 5 bases from J, with 12 bases in between. CDR3 sequence (DNA): TGCGCCAGCAGCGCAATGGCCCCGGAGACCCAGTACTTC. Its protein is CASSAMAPETQYF.

This clonotype was counted at least ten times. The chain links TRBV6-1 to TRBJ2-1; D not certain. Germline-derived CDR1 and CDR2 are MNHNS and SASEGT. This CDR3 region has 14 residues. Trimming took off 8 bases at V and 2 bases at J, with 13 bases between the two ends. The CDR3 nucleotides read TGTGCCAGCGCCTCTAAAGCAGCCTACAATGAGCAGTTCTTC. Encoded protein: CASASKAAYNEQFF.

V usage is TRBV5-1 and J usage is TRBJ2-3; 7 bases match TRBD2. CDR1 and CDR2 (germline): SGHRS, YFSETQ. The CDR3 loop spans 17 amino acids. V was pared by 3 bases and J by 1 base, with 11 bases of the junction left unmatched. In nucleotides, the CDR3 is TGCGCCAGCAGCTCCGGGCCTTCTAGCGGTGGCACAGATACGCAGTATTTT. This codes for CASSSGPSSGGTDTQYF.

In its sample, this clonotype was seen many times. V usage is TRBV7-6 and J usage is TRBJ2-7; TRBD1 agrees at 8 bases. This CDR3 has 15 amino acids. Per germline, CDR1 SGHVS and CDR2 FNYEAQ. V lost 1 base to trimming and J lost 5 bases; unmatched junction nucleotides: 7. CDR3 sequence: CASSLGQGAGNEQYF. The CDR3 DNA reads TGTGCCAGCAGCTTAGGGCAGGGGGCGGGCAACGAGCAGTACTTC.

In regard to this clonotype: A much larger clone differs from this one at a single base, so this may be a read error. The rearrangement uses TRBV7-6 and TRBJ2-3; D is ambiguous. In germline, CDR1 is SGHVS, CDR2 FNYEAQ. CDR3 size: 13 residues. CDR3 sequence (DNA): TGTGCCAGCAGCTTAGAAGAAGCAGATACGCGGTATTTT. The encoded protein is CASSLEEADTRYF.

This clonotype was detected a few times. V gene TRBV23-1 combines with J gene TRBJ2-2; no reliable D call. TRBV23-1 is flagged as an ORF with uncertain function. The CDR3 spans 17 residues. V was clipped by 3 bases and J by 8 bases, with 22 bases between them. The CDR3 loop is CASSQPRLAEKGGELFF. The CDR3 DNA follows: TGCGCCAGCAGTCAGCCTCGTTTGGCGGAAAAAGGAGGGGAGCTGTTTTTT.

This clonotype was counted ten times or more. The chain links TRBV6-2 or TRBV6-3 to TRBJ2-7, with 15 positions matching TRBD2. The CDR3 is 16 residues long. Germline V gene sequence: CDR1 MNHEY, CDR2 SVGEGT. V gave up 3 bases and J gave up 3 bases; unmatched junction bases: 3. The CDR3, as DNA: TGTGCCAGCAGTTATCCGGGACTAGCGGGGGGCTACGAGCAGTACTTC. It encodes CASSYPGLAGGYEQYF.

This chain connects TRBV7-9 to TRBJ2-3; the match to TRBD1 covers 9 bases. CDR1 and CDR2 from the germline V gene are SEHNR and FQNEAQ (reference sequence). Trimming at V came to 6 bases and at J to 6 bases, leaving 7 bases not matched to a gene. There are 14 residues in the CDR3. CDR3 DNA: TGTGCCAGCAGTACAGGGGGCCCAGCGGATACGCAGTATTTT. Protein product: CASSTGGPADTQYF.

At least ten counts were recorded for this clonotype. The J gene is TRBJ2-2, the V gene TRBV11-2; 12 bases fit TRBD2. Germline V gives CDR1 SGHAT, CDR2 FQNNGV. V dropped 1 base and J dropped 4; count of bases not matched to a gene: 4. The CDR3 is 17 amino acids. The CDR3 sequence is CASSLVTSGSGTGELFF. CDR3 coding DNA: TGTGCCAGCAGCTTAGTGACTAGCGGGAGTGGCACCGGGGAGCTGTTTTTT.

This clonotype has ten or more counts. The rearrangement uses TRBV3-1 and TRBJ2-1; D call uncertain. Germline-derived CDR1 and CDR2 are LGHDT and YNNKEL (reference sequence). With 5 bases removed from V and 0 bases from J, the gap between germline ends came to 14 bases. The CDR3 totals 16 residues. CDR3 sequence: CASSARVWVSYNEQFF. The CDR3, as DNA: TGTGCCAGCAGCGCCCGAGTGTGGGTCTCCTACAATGAGCAGTTCTTC.

This clonotype occurred many times. V and J are TRBV4-1 and TRBJ2-1, with 10 bases identical to TRBD2. Losses at the gene ends were 0 bases for V and 0 bases for J; bases not matched to a gene: 2. There are 17 residues in the CDR3. From germline, CDR1 is MGHRA and CDR2 YSYEKL. The CDR3 here is CASSQEGLAVSYNEQFF. As DNA, the CDR3 is TGCGCCAGCAGCCAAGAAGGACTAGCGGTCTCCTACAATGAGCAGTTCTTC.

This clonotype was counted many times. This chain connects TRBV6-5 to TRBJ1-5, with D unresolved. V gave up 0 bases and J gave up 2 bases, with 8 bases separating them. This CDR3 has 15 amino acids. Per germline, CDR1 MNHEY and CDR2 SVGAGI. The CDR3 spells CASSYSKRGNQPQHF. The CDR3 DNA follows: TGTGCCAGCAGTTACTCGAAGAGGGGCAATCAGCCCCAGCATTTT.

This clonotype was seen many times. The chain uses TRBV30 and TRBJ2-6; no definite D call. With 4 bases removed from V and 4 bases from J, the gap between germline ends came to 20 bases. In germline, CDR1 is GTSNPN, CDR2 SVGIG (reference sequence). This CDR3 spans 17 amino acids. CDR3 sequence reads: CAWKRWVKRTGANVLTF. For the CDR3, the DNA is TGTGCCTGGAAGAGGTGGGTGAAAAGAACGGGGGCCAACGTCCTGACTTTC.

V is TRBV9 and J is TRBJ2-3; 9 nucleotides line up with TRBD2. CDR1 is SGDLS, CDR2 YYNGEE, per germline. The CDR3 runs to 16 residues. V was clipped by 3 bases and J by 0 bases; unmatched bases: 5. CDR3 bases: TGTGCCAGCAGCGACAGAGCGGGGGGAAGCACAGATACGCAGTATTTT. Translating it yields CASSDRAGGSTDTQYF.

This clonotype was detected ten times or more. The chain carries TRBV27 and TRBJ2-4, with 8 bases identical to TRBD2. The CDR3 consists of 22 residues. The J segment lost 2 bases and the V segment lost 3 bases, leaving 24 bases of the junction unmatched. Germline lookup yields CDR1 MNHEY and CDR2 SMNVEV (reference sequence). The CDR3 nucleotides are TGTGCCAGCAGTTTCTCTCAGCCTCATTGGCGGGAGGCCCAAGGGTCCAAAAACATTCAGTACTTC. Its translation: CASSFSQPHWREAQGSKNIQYF.

Regarding this clonotype: A much larger clone sits a single nucleotide away, making a read error possible. The J gene is TRBJ2-3, the V gene TRBV7-3; 8 bases map to TRBD2. This CDR3 spans 16 amino acids. V dropped 1 base and J dropped 5; count of bases not matched to a gene: 8. Germline V lookup: CDR1 SGHTA, CDR2 FQGTGA. The DNA of the CDR3 is TGTGCCAGCAGCTTAATTGGTAGCGGGATGAGAGATACGCAGTATTTT. Its translation is CASSLIGSGMRDTQYF.

The sample holds many counts of this clonotype. This chain links TRBV5-6 with TRBJ1-1; tentatively, D is TRBD1 (5 bases). The ends were cut back, 4 bases at V and 3 bases at J, with 16 bases in the middle. From germline, CDR1 is SGHDT and CDR2 YYEEEE. The CDR3 covers 15 residues. The chain's CDR3 is CASSVGYQGYTEAFF. The CDR3 nucleotides read TGTGCCAGCAGCGTAGGATACCAGGGTTACACTGAAGCTTTCTTT.

In its sample, this clonotype was seen many times. V usage is TRBV7-9 and J usage is TRBJ2-5, with 12 bases fitting TRBD1. Germline V gene lookup returns CDR1 SEHNR and CDR2 FQNEAQ (reference sequence). J was trimmed by 2 bases and V by 5 bases; bases with no gene match: 12. The CDR3 contains 18 residues. The CDR3: CASSPRDRGQWQQETQYF. The CDR3 bases are TGTGCCAGCAGCCCACGGGACAGGGGGCAATGGCAACAAGAGACCCAGTACTTC.

A note on this clonotype: A read error is likely, as this CDR3 ends without the conserved phenylalanine or tryptophan. The chain couples TRBV4-2 to TRBJ1-2; D uncertain. V was pared by 0 bases and J by 7 bases, with 9 bases between. There are 13 residues in the CDR3. Germline lookup yields CDR1 LGHNA and CDR2 YNFKEQ. The CDR3 spells CASSQERACGYTS. The CDR3 nucleotides are TGTGCCAGCAGCCAAGAAAGGGCTTGTGGCTACACCTCC.